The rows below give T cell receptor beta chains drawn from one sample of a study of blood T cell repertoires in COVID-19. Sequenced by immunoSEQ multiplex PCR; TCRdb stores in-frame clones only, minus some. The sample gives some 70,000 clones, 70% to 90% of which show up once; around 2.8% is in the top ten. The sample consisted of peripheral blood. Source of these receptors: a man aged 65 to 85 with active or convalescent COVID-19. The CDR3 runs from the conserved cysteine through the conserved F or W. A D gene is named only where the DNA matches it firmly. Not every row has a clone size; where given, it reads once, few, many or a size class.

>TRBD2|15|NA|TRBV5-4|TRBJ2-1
CASSTLAGANNEQFF
TGTGCCAGCAGCACCCTAGCGGGAGCGAACAATGAGCAGTTCTTC
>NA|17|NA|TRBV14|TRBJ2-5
CASSQDITAQRRETQYF
TGTGCCAGCAGCCAAGATATAACGGCTCAGCGTCGGGAGACCCAGTACTTC
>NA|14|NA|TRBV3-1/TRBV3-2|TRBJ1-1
CASSQVRQGTEAFF
TGTGCCAGCAGCCAAGTCCGGCAGGGCACTGAAGCTTTCTTT
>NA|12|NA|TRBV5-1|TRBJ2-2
CASSVRGEELFF
TGCGCCAGCAGCGTCAGAGGAGAGGAGCTGTTTTTT
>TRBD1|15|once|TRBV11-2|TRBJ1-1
CASKNGQGEIGEAFF
TGTGCCAGCAAGAATGGACAGGGGGAGATAGGTGAAGCTTTCTTT
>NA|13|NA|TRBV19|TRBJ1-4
CASSIVAGEKLFF
TGTGCCAGTAGTATAGTGGCGGGAGAAAAACTGTTTTTT
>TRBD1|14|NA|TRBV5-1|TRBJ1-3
CASSFGTEGNTIYF
TGCGCCAGCAGCTTCGGGACAGAAGGAAACACCATATATTTT
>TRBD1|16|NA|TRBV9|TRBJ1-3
CASSGELGTAGNTIYF
TGTGCCAGCAGCGGGGAGCTCGGGACAGCTGGAAACACCATATATTTT
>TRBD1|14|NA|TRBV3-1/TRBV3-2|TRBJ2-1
CASRLRTGYNEQFF
TGTGCCAGCAGATTGAGGACAGGCTACAATGAGCAGTTCTTC
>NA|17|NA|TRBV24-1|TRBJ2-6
CATSDGGVMAGANVLTF
TGTGCCACCAGTGACGGAGGAGTTATGGCTGGGGCCAACGTCCTGACTTTC
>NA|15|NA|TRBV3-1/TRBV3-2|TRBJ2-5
CASSQDGEVRETQYF
TGTGCCAGCAGCCAAGATGGGGAGGTCCGGGAGACCCAGTACTTC
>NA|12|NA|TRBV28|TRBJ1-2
CASSLQGRGYTF
TGTGCCAGCAGTTTACAGGGTCGTGGCTACACCTTC
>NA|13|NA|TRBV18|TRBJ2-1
CASSKTGNNEQFF
TGTGCCAGCTCTAAGACTGGAAACAATGAGCAGTTCTTC
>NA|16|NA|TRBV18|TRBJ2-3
CASSAWDTPITDTQYF
TGTGCCAGCTCAGCCTGGGACACCCCAATCACAGATACGCAGTATTTT
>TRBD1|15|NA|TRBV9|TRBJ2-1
CASSQGQNAYNEQFF
TGTGCCAGCAGCCAGGGACAGAATGCCTACAATGAGCAGTTCTTC
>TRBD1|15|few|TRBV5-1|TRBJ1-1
CASSTTGTGSTEAFF
TGCGCCAGCAGCACCACCGGGACAGGGTCCACTGAAGCTTTCTTT
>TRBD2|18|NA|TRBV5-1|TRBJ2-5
CASSQTTSGGPYAETQYF
TGCGCCAGCAGCCAAACGACTAGCGGGGGGCCATATGCGGAGACCCAGTACTTC
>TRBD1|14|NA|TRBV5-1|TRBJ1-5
CASSLGQGGQPQHF
TGCGCCAGCAGCTTGGGACAGGGGGGACAGCCCCAGCATTTT
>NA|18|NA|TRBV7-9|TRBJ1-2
CASSAHPGEPPRDYGYTF
TGTGCCAGCAGCGCTCACCCAGGGGAACCACCCCGGGATTATGGCTACACCTTC
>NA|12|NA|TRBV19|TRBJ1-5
CASSISHQPQHF
TGTGCCAGTAGTATAAGCCATCAGCCCCAGCATTTT
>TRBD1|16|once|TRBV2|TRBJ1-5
CASRVPGQGSNQPQHF
TGTGCCAGCAGAGTCCCGGGACAGGGTAGCAATCAGCCCCAGCATTTT
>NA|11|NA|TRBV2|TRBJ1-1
CASQGWPEAFF
TGTGCCAGCCAGGGATGGCCTGAAGCTTTCTTT
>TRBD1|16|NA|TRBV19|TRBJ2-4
CASSMGGQGSKNIQYF
TGTGCCAGTAGTATGGGTGGACAGGGATCAAAAAACATTCAGTACTTC
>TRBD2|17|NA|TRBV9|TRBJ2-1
CASSAGLAGGYYNEQFF
TGTGCCAGCAGCGCAGGACTAGCGGGAGGGTACTACAATGAGCAGTTCTTC
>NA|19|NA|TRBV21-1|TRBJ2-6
CASSTGRGFCRSGANVLTF
TGTGCCAGCAGCACCGGGCGGGGCTTCTGCCGCTCTGGGGCCAACGTCCTGACTTTC
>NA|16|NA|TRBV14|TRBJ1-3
CASSPLGRSSGNTIYF
TGTGCCAGCAGCCCCCTGGGGAGGAGCTCTGGAAACACCATATATTTT
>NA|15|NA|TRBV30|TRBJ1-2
CAWSEGQASNYGYTF
TGTGCCTGGAGTGAGGGGCAGGCATCTAACTATGGCTACACCTTC
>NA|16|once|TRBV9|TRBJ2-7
CASSANPGLRTTKQYF
TGTGCCAGCAGCGCCAACCCGGGACTGAGAACTACGAAGCAGTACTTC
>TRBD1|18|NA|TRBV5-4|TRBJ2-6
CASSGGTGNGSGANVLTF
TGTGCCAGCAGCGGTGGGACAGGGAACGGCTCTGGGGCCAACGTCCTGACTTTC
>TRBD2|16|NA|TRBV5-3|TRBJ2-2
CARSLGTSGRAGELFF
TGTGCCAGAAGCCTAGGGACTAGCGGGAGGGCCGGGGAGCTGTTTTTT
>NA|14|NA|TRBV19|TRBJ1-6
CASSMQGGNSPLHF
TGTGCCAGTAGTATGCAGGGTGGGAATTCACCCCTCCACTTT
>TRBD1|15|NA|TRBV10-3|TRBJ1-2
CAISEINRGGYGYTF
TGTGCCATCAGTGAGATCAACAGGGGAGGCTATGGCTACACCTTC
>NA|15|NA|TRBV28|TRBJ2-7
CASRKDRWGRDEQYF
TGTGCCAGCAGGAAAGACAGGTGGGGCCGAGACGAGCAGTACTTC
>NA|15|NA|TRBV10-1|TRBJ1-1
CASSESRGMNTEAFF
TGCGCCAGCAGTGAGTCGCGGGGTATGAACACTGAAGCTTTCTTT
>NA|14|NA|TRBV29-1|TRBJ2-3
CSVARDVGTDTQYF
TGCAGCGTTGCACGGGATGTCGGCACAGATACGCAGTATTTT
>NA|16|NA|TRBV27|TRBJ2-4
CASSLFNLGGKNIQYF
TGTGCCAGCAGTTTATTCAACCTCGGGGGCAAAAACATTCAGTACTTC
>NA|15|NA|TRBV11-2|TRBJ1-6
CASSLRGAGISPLHF
TGTGCCAGCAGCCTGCGTGGGGCGGGGATTTCACCCCTCCACTTT